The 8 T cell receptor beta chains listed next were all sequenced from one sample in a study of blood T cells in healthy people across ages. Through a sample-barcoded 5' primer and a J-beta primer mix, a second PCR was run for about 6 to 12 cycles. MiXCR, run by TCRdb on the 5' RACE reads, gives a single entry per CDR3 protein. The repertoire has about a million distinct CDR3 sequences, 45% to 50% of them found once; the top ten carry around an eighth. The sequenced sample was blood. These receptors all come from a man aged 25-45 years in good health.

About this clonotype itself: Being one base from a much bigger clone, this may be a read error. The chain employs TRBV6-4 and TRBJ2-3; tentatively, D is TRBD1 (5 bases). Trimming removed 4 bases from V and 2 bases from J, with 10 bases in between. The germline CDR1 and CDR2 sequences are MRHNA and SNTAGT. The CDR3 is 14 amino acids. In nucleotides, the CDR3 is TGTGCCAGCAGTGTGTCGACAGACACAGATACGCAGTATTTT. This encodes CASSVSTDTDTQYF.

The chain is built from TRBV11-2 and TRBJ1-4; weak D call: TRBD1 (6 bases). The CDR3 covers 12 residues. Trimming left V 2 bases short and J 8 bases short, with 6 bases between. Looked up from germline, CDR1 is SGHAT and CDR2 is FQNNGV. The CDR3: CASSLTGEKLFF. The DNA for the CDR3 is TGTGCCAGCAGCTTAACAGGGGAAAAACTGTTTTTT.

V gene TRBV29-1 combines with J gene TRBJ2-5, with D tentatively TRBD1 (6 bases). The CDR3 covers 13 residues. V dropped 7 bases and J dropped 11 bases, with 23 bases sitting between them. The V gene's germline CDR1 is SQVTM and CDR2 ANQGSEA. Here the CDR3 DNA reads TGCAGCGGTTGGCCCCAGGGGAAATCTGAGCAGTACTTC. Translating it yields CSGWPQGKSEQYF.

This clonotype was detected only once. CDR3 in DNA: TGTGCCAGCAGTGAATGGGGGACTAGCGGGGGGGTAGGAAATGAGCAGTTCTTC. Protein: CASSEWGTSGGVGNEQFF. The rearrangement uses TRBV6-1 and TRBJ2-1; TRBD2 matches at 16 bases. Germline CDR1 and CDR2: MNHNS and SASEGT. The CDR3 extends over 18 amino acids. V lost 2 bases and J lost 7; bases outside the gene matches: 8.

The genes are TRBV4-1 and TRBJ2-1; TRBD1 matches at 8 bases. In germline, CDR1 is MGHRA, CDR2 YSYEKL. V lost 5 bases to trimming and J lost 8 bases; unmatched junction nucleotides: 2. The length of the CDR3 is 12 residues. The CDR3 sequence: CASSETGDEQFF. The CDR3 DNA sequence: TGCGCCAGCAGCGAGACAGGGGATGAGCAGTTCTTC.

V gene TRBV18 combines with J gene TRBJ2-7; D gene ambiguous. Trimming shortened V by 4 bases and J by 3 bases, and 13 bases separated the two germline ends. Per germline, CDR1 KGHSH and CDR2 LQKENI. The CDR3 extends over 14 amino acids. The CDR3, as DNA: TGTGCCAGCTCACGTACGGACGGATTCTACGAGCAGTACTTC. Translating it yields CASSRTDGFYEQYF.

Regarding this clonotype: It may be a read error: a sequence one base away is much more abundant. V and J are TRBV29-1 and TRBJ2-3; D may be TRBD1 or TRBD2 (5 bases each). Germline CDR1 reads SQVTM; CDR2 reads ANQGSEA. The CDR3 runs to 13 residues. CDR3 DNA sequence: TGCAGCGCTGAAGCTTGGGGGACAGATACGCAGTATTTT. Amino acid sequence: CSAEAWGTDTQYF.

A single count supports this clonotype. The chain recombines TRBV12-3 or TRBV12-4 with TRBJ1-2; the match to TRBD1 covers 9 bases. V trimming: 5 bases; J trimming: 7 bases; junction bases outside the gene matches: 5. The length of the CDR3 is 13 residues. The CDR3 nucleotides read TGTGCCAGCAGTACAGGGGGCTCTTCTGGCTACACCTTC. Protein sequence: CASSTGGSSGYTF.